These 10 T cell receptor beta chains were sequenced from one sample in a study of graft-versus-host responses after intestinal transplantation. These TCRs are of unknown antigen specificity. Using immunoSEQ multiplex PCR, the repertoire was profiled, and TCRdb retains in-frame clones only, with some absent. The data show 45,000 to 60,000 clones, with 85% to 95% seen just once and 2% to 2.5% held by the top ten. Source: unstimulated CD4+ T cells sorted from spleen or lymph node cells, taken before transplant. The origin of the receptors is a human donor who was the organ donor for an intestinal transplant.

V gene TRBV5-1 combines with J gene TRBJ2-5; either TRBD1 or TRBD2 may supply D (5 bases each). Germline loops: CDR1 SGHRS, CDR2 YFSETQ. V was pared by 3 bases and J by 5 bases, with 11 bases between. CDR3 length: 13 residues. In nucleotides, the CDR3 is TGCGCCAGCAGCTGGGGACCATGGGAGACCCAGTACTTC. This translates into CASSWGPWETQYF.

The chain employs TRBV29-1 and TRBJ1-2; tentative D call: TRBD1 (5 bases). The CDR3 totals 14 residues. Trimming removed 7 bases from V and 0 bases from J, with 15 bases in between. CDR1 is SQVTM and CDR2 is ANQGSEA in the germline V gene. CDR3 residues: CSALRGDPNYGYTF. CDR3 nucleotide sequence: TGCAGCGCCCTAAGAGGGGATCCTAACTATGGCTACACCTTC.

CDR3 sequence (DNA): TGTGCCAGCAGTAGAATGACAGGGGGCTTTCATCAGCCCCAGCATTTT. The encoded protein is CASSRMTGGFHQPQHF. This chain links TRBV28 with TRBJ1-5, with 10 bases matching TRBD1. The CDR3 is 16 amino acids. V dropped 5 bases and J dropped 5; count of bases not matched to a gene: 9. Germline V gives CDR1 MDHEN, CDR2 SYDVKM. The whole variable domain, remainder taken from reference TRBV28 and TRBJ1-5, is DVKVTQSSRYLVKRTGEKVFLECVQDMDHENMFWYRQDPGLGLRLIYFSYDVKMKEKGDIPEGYSVSREKKERFSLILESASTNQTSMYLCASSRMTGGFHQPQHFGDGTRLSIL.

CDR3 loop: CASSSRDRGYGYTF. DNA of the CDR3: TGTGCCAGCAGCTCCCGGGACAGGGGATATGGCTACACCTTC. The genes are TRBV28 and TRBJ1-2, with TRBD1 matching 10 bases. V was pared by 6 bases and J by 5 bases, with 6 bases of the junction left unmatched. The CDR3 is made up of 14 amino acids. Germline loops: CDR1 MDHEN, CDR2 SYDVKM.

This sequence joins TRBV6-8 and TRBJ2-7; D may correspond to TRBD1 or TRBD2 (6 bases each). The CDR3 consists of 15 residues. Germline CDR1 reads MNHGY; CDR2 reads SAAAGT. V lost 2 bases and J lost 0, with 11 bases in between. The chain's CDR3 is CASSYRRDNSYEQYF. In nucleotides, the CDR3 is TGTGCCAGCAGTTACAGGCGGGACAACTCCTACGAGCAGTACTTC.

The V and J genes are TRBV14 and TRBJ2-5; TRBD2 matches 12 bases. Looked up from germline, CDR1 is SGHDN and CDR2 is FVKESK. V dropped 2 bases and J dropped 0; count of bases not matched to a gene: 7. This CDR3 comprises 18 residues. CDR3 bases: TGTGCCAGCAGCCAACCACCTGGACTAGCGGGATACCAAGAGACCCAGTACTTC. Its protein product is CASSQPPGLAGYQETQYF.

The chain uses TRBV29-1 and TRBJ2-3, with 9 bases identical to TRBD2. V lost 6 bases, J lost 0 bases, and 10 bases stayed unmatched. CDR1 and CDR2 from the germline V gene are SQVTM and ANQGSEA. The CDR3 spans 16 residues. In DNA, the CDR3 is TGCAGCGTACTAGGGATAGCGGGAGATAGCACAGATACGCAGTATTTT. Amino acids: CSVLGIAGDSTDTQYF.

This chain links TRBV11-3 with TRBJ2-1; D is uncertain. CDR1 SGHNT and CDR2 YENEEA come from the germline V gene. There are 12 residues in the CDR3. Trimming removed 0 bases at V and 7 bases at J, with 4 bases between. The CDR3 sequence: CASSLEGNEQFF. Here the CDR3 DNA reads TGTGCCAGCAGCTTAGAAGGGAATGAGCAGTTCTTC.

The chain employs TRBV5-4 and TRBJ1-2; tentatively, D is TRBD1 (5 bases). The length of the CDR3 is 12 residues. The V end lost 2 bases, the J end lost 3 bases, and 5 bases lay between the germline ends. From germline, CDR1 is SGHNT and CDR2 YYREEE (reference sequence). As DNA, the CDR3 is TGTGCCAGCAGCTTCAGGGACTATGGCTACACCTTC. It is translated as CASSFRDYGYTF.

This chain uses TRBV7-2 with TRBJ1-3; D is possibly TRBD1 (6 bases). The CDR3 runs to 14 residues. CDR1 is SGHTA and CDR2 is FQGNSA in the germline V gene. V dropped 2 bases and J dropped 2 bases, with 7 bases sitting between them. CDR3: CASSLSGAGNTIYF. The CDR3 DNA reads TGTGCCAGCAGCTTATCAGGGGCTGGAAACACCATATATTTT.